This T cell receptor beta chain came from a study of blood T cell repertoires in COVID-19. Across the study: Acute-phase and convalescent COVID-19 samples originated in the United States, Italy and Spain. PBMCs, B-cell-depleted T cells, or T cells were the source of the cDNA or gDNA that made up the material.

V was shortened by 5 bases and J by 0 bases, with 10 bases between the two germline ends. This CDR3 has 14 amino acids. CDR1 and CDR2 (germline): SEHNR, FQNEAQ (reference sequence). Participants were aged about 18 to 95 years, lived in some 23 US areas, and enrolled virtually. What the recovered Cohort 3 donors had was two negative PCRs, clearance, or symptom resolution. Clones were sequenced by immunoSEQ multiplex PCR, and TCRdb holds only the in-frame ones, with some missing. The sample consists of around 300,000 clones, approximately 88% of them appearing once. V gene TRBV7-9 combines with J gene TRBJ1-1; D possibly corresponds to TRBD1 (5 bases). The sequenced sample consisted of PBMCs or T cells enriched from blood (not recorded which). The sequence was obtained from a man aged 25-45 years who had recovered from COVID-19. The CDR3: CASSPGIMNTEAFF. CDR3 sequence (DNA): TGTGCCAGCAGCCCAGGGATTATGAACACTGAAGCTTTCTTT.